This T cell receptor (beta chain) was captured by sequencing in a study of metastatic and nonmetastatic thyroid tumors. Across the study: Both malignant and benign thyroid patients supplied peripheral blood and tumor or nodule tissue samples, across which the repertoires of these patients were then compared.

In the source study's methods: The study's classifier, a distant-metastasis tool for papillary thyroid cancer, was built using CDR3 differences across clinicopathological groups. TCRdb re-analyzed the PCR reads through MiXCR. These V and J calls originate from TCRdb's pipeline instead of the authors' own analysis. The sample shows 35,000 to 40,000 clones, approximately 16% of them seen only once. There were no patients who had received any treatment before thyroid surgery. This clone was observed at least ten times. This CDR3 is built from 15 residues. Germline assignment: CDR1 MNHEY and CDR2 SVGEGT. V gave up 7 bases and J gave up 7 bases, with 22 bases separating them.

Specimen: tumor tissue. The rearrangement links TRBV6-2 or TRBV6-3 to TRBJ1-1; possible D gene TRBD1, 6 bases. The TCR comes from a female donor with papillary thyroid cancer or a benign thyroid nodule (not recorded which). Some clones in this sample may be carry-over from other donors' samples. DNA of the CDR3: TGTGCCAGCACCAGGGGAGGGGTCAGGGCTGGTGAAGCTTTCTTT. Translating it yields CASTRGGVRAGEAFF.